This T cell receptor (beta chain) was found in a study of blood T cell repertoires in COVID-19. As for the study in general: T cells, B-cell-depleted T cells, or PBMCs provided the cDNA or gDNA that served as material.

Source study methods: Reference gene primer amplification in the assay estimated nucleated cell counts. Here immunoSEQ multiplex PCR was the method, and the copy in TCRdb shows in-frame clones only, minus some. Clone size and V and J calls were adopted from that table, with D and trimming inferred from the DNA. Among about 230,000 clones listed, approximately 90% were seen once. The CDR3 has 14 amino acids. Between the trimmed V and J ends, which lost 5 bases and 4 bases, there was a span of 14 bases. The germline V gene has CDR1 SGHTA and CDR2 FQGNSA. Sequencing was done on a sample of peripheral blood. This chain connects TRBV7-2 to TRBJ1-1; D is perhaps TRBD1 (5 bases). The source of this sequence is a man aged 50 to 59 with COVID-19, enrolled during active disease. This CDR3 is CASSPGAYGTEAFF. The CDR3 DNA sequence: TGTGCCAGCAGCCCTGGGGCATACGGCACTGAAGCTTTCTTT.